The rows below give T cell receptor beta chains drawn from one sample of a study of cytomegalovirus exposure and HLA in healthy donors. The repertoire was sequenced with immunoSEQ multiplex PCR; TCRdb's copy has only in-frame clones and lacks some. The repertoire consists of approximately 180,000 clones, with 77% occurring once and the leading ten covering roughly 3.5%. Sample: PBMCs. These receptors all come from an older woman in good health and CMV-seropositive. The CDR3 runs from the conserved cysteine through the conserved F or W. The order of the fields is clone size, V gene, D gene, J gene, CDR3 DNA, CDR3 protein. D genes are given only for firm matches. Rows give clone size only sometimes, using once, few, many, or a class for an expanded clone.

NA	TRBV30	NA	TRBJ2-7	TGTGCCTGGAGTGTACTAGGCGAGCAGTACTTC	CAWSVLGEQYF
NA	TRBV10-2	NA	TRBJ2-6	TGCGCCAGCAGTGACACGGGTACGGGGGCCAACGTCCTGACTTTC	CASSDTGTGANVLTF
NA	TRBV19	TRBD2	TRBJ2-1	TGTGCCAGTAGCCCGGTGAGCGGGAGGGGGAATGAGCAGTTCTTC	CASSPVSGRGNEQFF
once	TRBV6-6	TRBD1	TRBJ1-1	TGTGCCAGCAGGCCGGGACAGGGGTCGATGGGCACTGAAGCTTTCTTT	CASRPGQGSMGTEAFF
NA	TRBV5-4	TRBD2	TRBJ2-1	TGTGCCAGCAGCCGATCCTCTCTAGCGGGAGAGTACAATGAGCAGTTCTTC	CASSRSSLAGEYNEQFF
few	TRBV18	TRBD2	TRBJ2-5	TGTGCCAGCTCACCCCGGACTAGCGGGGAGACCCAGTACTTC	CASSPRTSGETQYF
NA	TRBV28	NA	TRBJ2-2	TGTGCCAGCAGTTTGGACCTCCTAGGGGGCACCGGGGAGCTGTTTTTT	CASSLDLLGGTGELFF
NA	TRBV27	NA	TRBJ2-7	TGTGCCAGCAGTTCGTACACTTCCCGAGGGGAGCAGTACTTC	CASSSYTSRGEQYF
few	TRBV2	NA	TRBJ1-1	TGTGCCAGCAGTGAGGGTGGAGTAACTGAAGCTTTCTTT	CASSEGGVTEAFF
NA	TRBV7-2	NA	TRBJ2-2	TGTGCCAGCAGCTTCCGAGGGTTAGCGGATAACACCGGGGAGCTGTTTTTT	CASSFRGLADNTGELFF
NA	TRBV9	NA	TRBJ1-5	TGTGCCAGCAGCGTAGGTGCAGGGGAACGGCCCCAGCATTTT	CASSVGAGERPQHF
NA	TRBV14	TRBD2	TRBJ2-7	TGTGCCAGCAGCCCCCTGTCTAGCGGGGGGCCCTACGAGCAGTACTTC	CASSPLSSGGPYEQYF